This TCR beta chain derives from a study of T cells in Graves' hyperthyroidism and ophthalmopathy. The TCR beta CDR3 regions underwent amplification using RNA transcripts as the source. An initial round of RT-PCR targeting the TCR CDR3 relied on the HTBI primer set. MiXCR, applied by TCRdb to the multiplex PCR reads, yields one record per CDR3 protein. This table holds fewer than 700,000 distinct CDR3 sequences, 15% to 20% found once. Comments on this clonotype: Its antigen is as yet unknown.

Exclusion criteria comprised uncontrolled infection, other autoimmune disease, pregnancy or lactation. Orbital computed tomography, thyroid ultrasound, serum thyroxine and TRAb, and clinical symptoms together informed the diagnoses. Cells are PBMCs isolated from over 7.5 ml of fresh blood. Findings and caveats of the study: The majority of expanded thyroid clonotypes above 0.001 also appeared in blood.

This CDR3 has 15 amino acids. Losses at the gene ends were 4 bases for V and 4 bases for J; bases not matched to a gene: 6. CDR1 is SGHNT and CDR2 is YYREEE in the germline V gene (reference sequence). The source is a woman between 18 and 29 years old with Graves' ophthalmopathy. Input material: blood. This chain connects TRBV5-4 to TRBJ2-3; 10 nucleotides line up with TRBD2. CDR3 sequence reads: CASSLTSGVADTQYF. As DNA, the CDR3 is TGTGCCAGCAGCCTAACTAGCGGGGTTGCAGATACGCAGTATTTT.